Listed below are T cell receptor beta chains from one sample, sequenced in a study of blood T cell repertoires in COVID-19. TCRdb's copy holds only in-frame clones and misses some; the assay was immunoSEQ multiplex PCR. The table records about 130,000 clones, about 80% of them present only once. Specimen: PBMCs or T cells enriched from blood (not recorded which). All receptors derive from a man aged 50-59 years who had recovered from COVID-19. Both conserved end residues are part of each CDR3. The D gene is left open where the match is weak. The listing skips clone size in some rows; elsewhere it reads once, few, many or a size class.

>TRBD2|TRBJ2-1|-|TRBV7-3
TGTGCCAGCAGCCCGGGACTAGCGGGGGAATTGACCCCCAGGGAGCAGTTCTTC
CASSPGLAGELTPREQFF
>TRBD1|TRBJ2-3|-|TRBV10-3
TGTGCCATCTCCATGGAGTTGGGGACAGGGGTAGGGGATACGCAGTATTTT
CAISMELGTGVGDTQYF
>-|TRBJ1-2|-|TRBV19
TGTGCCAGTAACCCGGCCCTGACTGGCTATGGCTACACCTTC
CASNPALTGYGYTF
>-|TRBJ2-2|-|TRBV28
TGTGCCAGCAGTTTGACTCCGGGGAGGAACACCGGGGAGCTGTTTTTT
CASSLTPGRNTGELFF
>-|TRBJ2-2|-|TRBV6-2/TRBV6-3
TGTGCCAGCAGTAGACAGCCCAGGAACACCGGGGAGCTGTTTTTT
CASSRQPRNTGELFF
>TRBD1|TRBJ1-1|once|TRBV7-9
TGTGCCAGCAGCTTATGGGTCCTCCGGACAGGGCTCTCCACTGAAGCTTTCTTT
CASSLWVLRTGLSTEAFF
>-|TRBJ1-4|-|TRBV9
TGTGCCAGCAGCGTCTCCCCGGGGGGCTCTGGAAAACTGTTTTTT
CASSVSPGGSGKLFF
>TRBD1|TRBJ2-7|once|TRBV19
TGTGCCAGTAGTCAGGGGACAGGTGGTACCTACGAGCAGTACTTC
CASSQGTGGTYEQYF
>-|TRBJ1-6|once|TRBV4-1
TGCGCCAGCAGGGGGGAGGCAGGAAGCTATAATTCACCCCTCCACTTT
CASRGEAGSYNSPLHF
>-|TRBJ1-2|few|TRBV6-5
TGTGCCAGCAGTTACGTACAGGGATCCTATGGCTACACCTTC
CASSYVQGSYGYTF
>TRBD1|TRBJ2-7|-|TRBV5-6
TGTGCCAGCAGCTCCAGGGGGCTGGCTTACGAGCAGTACTTC
CASSSRGLAYEQYF
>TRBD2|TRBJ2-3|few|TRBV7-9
TGTGCCAGCAGCCGTCCGACTAGCGGGGATCCGAATACGCAGTATTTT
CASSRPTSGDPNTQYF
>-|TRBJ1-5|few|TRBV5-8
TGTGCCAGCAGCTTGGGTACAGGCAATCAGCCCCAGCATTTT
CASSLGTGNQPQHF
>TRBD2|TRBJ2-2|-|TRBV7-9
TGTGCCAGCAGCTCATCACTAGCGGGGAACACCGGGGAGCTGTTTTTT
CASSSSLAGNTGELFF